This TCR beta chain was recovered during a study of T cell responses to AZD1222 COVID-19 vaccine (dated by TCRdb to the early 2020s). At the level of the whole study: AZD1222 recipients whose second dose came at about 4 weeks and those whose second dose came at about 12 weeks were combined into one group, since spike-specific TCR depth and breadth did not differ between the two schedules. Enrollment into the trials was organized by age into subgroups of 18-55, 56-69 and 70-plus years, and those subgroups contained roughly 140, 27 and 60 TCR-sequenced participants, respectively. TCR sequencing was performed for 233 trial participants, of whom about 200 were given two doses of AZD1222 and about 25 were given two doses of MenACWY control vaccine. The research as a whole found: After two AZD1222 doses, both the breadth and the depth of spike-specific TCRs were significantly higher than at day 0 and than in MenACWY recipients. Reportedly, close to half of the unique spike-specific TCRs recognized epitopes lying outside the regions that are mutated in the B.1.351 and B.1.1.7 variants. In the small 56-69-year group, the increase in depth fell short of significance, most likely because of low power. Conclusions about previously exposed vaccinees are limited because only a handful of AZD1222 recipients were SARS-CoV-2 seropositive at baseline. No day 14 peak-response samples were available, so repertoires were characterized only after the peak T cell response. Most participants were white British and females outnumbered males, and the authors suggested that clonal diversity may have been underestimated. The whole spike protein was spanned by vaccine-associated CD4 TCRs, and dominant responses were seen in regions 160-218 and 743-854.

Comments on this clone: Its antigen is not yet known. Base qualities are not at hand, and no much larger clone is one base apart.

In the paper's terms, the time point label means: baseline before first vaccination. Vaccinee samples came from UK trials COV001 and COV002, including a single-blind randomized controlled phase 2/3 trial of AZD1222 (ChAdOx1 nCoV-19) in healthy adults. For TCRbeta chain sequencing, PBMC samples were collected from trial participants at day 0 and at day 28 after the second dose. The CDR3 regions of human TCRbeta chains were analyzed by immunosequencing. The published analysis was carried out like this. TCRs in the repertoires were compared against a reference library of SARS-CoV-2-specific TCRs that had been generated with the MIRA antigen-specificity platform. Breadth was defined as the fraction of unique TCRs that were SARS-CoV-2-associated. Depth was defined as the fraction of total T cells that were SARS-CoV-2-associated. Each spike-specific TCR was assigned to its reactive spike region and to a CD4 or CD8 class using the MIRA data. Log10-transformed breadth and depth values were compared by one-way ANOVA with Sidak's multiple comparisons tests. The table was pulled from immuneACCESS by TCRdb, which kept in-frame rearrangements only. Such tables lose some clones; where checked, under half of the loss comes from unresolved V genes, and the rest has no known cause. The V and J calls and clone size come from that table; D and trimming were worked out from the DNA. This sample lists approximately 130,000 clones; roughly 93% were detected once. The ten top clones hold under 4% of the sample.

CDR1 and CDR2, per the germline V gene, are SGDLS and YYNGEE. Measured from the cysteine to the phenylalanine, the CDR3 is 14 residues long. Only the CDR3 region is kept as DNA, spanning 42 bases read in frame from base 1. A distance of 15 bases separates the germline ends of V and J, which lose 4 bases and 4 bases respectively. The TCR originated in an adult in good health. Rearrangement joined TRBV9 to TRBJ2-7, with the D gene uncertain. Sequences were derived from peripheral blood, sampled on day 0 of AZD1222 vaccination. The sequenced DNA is TGTGCCAGCAGCCCCCAAAGGTCGGGTTACGAGCAGTACTTC. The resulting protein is CASSPQRSGYEQYF.